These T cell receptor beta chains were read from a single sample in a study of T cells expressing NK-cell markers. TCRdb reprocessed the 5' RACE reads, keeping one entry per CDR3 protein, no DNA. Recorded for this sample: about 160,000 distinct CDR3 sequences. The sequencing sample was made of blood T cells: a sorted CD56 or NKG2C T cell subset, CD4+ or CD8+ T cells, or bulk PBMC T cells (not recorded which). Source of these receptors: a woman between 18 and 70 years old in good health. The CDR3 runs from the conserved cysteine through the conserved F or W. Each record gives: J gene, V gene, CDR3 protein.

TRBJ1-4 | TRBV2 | CASSGSASEKLFF
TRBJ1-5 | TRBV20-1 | CSASPLWRGNQPQHF
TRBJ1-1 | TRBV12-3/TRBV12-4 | CASRNTGATEAFF
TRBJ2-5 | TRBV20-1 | CSARLGRDRAKETQYF
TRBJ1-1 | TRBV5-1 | CASSLQTDRGAEAFF
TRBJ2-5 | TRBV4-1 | CASSKRGLAGETQYF
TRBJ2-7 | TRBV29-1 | CSVSQGARTSGRRSYEQYF
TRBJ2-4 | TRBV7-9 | CASSLWRETKNIQYF
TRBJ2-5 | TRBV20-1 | CSASRWTSGQQETQYF
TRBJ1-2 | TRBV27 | CASSSPTNPGYGYTF